This TCR beta chain was sequenced in a study of blood T cell repertoires in COVID-19 (dated by TCRdb to 2020 to 2022). Background for the entire study: The collaborator samples originated in the United States, Italy and Spain and spanned the acute and convalescent phases of COVID-19. The prospective study material was composed of cDNA or gDNA derived from T cells, B-cell-depleted T cells, or PBMCs. Nearly every sample came with metadata listing a de-identified subject ID, COVID-19 status, age in years and sex. The dataset comprised deeply sampled blood TCRbeta repertoires from subjects exposed to, actively infected with, or recovered from COVID-19. Where available, HLA class I and class II types were taken from metadata supplied by the sample provider and were not determined by assay-based typing. A freely available public database, intended as a resource for researchers studying the immune response to SARS-CoV-2, is where the repertoires were released. The samples were drawn from the first 160 participants of the ongoing ImmuneRACE study and from 950 to 1,500 subjects provided by 6 global collaborators.

Including cysteine and phenylalanine, the CDR3 has 13 amino acids. Of the read, only the CDR3 DNA is kept; its 39 bases are in frame from base 1. Clipping removes 6 bases from V and 3 bases from J, with 2 as the unmatched junction base count. CDR1 is given as MNHNY and CDR2 as SVGAGI, both from the germline V gene (reference sequence). Study-wide conclusions, independent of this receptor: The amount of clinical and demographic metadata varied by source and participant and was provided uncurated.

The immunoSEQ Assay, a bias-controlled multiplex PCR, was used to amplify TCRbeta CDR3 regions from genomic DNA. The paper's processing steps were these. The number of nucleated cells in each sample was estimated by amplification of reference gene primers within the assay. To quantify the absolute abundance of each unique TCRbeta CDR3 rearrangement, sequence reads were collapsed and filtered. For each sample, productive Simpson clonality was calculated as the square root of Simpson's diversity index across productive rearrangements. This immuneACCESS table, as held by TCRdb, lists in-frame sequences with V and J called but not all clones. Of the missing ones, under half trace to an unresolved V gene in checked studies; the others have no known cause. That table furnishes V, J and clone size, whereas the DNA furnished D and trimming. This sample comprises some 160,000 clones, around 83% of them detected only once. The ten largest clones capture 13% of the sample.

Another Seattle source contributed samples from volunteer blood donors who had recovered from COVID-19. Each collaborating institution followed its own protocols to collect whole blood in K2EDTA tubes. For TCRbeta analysis, collaborators shipped samples as frozen whole blood, isolated PBMCs, or DNA extracted from either of those sample types. Details on this clone: Its antigen is still unknown. Within one base of it there is no much larger clone, and no base qualities were kept.

The sample was peripheral blood. The chain was built from TRBV6-6 and TRBJ1-5, with 7 central nucleotides matching TRBD1. The origin of this receptor is a man in his 70s who had recovered from COVID-19. CDR3 reads: CASRGQYNQPQHF. The sequenced DNA: TGTGCCAGCAGGGGACAGTACAATCAGCCCCAGCATTTT.